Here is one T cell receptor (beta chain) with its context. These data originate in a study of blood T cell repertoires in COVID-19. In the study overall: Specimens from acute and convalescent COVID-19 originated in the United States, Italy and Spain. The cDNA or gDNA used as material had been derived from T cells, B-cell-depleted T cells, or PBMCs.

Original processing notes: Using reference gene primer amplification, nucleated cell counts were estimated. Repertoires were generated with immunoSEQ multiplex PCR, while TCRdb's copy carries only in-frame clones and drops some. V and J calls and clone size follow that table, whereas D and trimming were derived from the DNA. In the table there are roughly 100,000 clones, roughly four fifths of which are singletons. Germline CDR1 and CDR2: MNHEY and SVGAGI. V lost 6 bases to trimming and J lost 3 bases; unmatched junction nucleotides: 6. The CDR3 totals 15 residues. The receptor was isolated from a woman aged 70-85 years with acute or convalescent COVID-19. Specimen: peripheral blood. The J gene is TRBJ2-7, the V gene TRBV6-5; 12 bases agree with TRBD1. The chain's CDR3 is CASSWGQGANYEQYF. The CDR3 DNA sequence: TGTGCCAGCAGCTGGGGACAGGGGGCAAACTACGAGCAGTACTTC.